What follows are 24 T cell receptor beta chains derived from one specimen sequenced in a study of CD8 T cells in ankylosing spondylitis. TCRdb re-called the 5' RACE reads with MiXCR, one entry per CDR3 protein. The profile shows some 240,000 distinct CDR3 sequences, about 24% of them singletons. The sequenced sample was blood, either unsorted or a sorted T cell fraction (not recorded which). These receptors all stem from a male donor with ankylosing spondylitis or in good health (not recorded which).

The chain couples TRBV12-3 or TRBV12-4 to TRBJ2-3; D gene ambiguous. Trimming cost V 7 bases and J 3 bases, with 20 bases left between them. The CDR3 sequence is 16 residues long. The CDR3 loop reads CASNRRPQTRTDTQYF. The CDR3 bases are TGTGCCAGCAACCGGAGACCCCAGACACGGACAGATACGCAGTATTTT.

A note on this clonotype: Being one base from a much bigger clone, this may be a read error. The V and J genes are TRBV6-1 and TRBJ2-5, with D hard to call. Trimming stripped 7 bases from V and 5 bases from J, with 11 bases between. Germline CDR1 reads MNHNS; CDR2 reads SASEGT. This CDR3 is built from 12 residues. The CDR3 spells CASMQAGETQYF. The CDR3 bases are TGTGCCAGCATGCAAGCCGGGGAGACCCAGTACTTC.

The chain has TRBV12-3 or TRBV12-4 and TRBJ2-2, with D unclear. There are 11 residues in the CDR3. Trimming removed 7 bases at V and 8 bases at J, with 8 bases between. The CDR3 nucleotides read TGTGCCAGCACCAAAGTAGGGGAGCTGTTTTTT. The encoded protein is CASTKVGELFF.

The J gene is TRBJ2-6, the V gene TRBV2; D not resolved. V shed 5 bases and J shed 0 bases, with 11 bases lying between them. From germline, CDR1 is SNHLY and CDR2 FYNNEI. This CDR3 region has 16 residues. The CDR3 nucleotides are TGTGCCAGCAGTTTAGCACGAAGCTCTGGGGCCAACGTCCTGACTTTC. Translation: CASSLARSSGANVLTF.

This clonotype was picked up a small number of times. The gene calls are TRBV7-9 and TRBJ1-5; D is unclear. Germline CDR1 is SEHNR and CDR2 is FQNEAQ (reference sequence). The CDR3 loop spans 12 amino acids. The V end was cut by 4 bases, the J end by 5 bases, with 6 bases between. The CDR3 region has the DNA TGTGCCAGCAGCTACGGAGATCAGCCCCAGCATTTT. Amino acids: CASSYGDQPQHF.

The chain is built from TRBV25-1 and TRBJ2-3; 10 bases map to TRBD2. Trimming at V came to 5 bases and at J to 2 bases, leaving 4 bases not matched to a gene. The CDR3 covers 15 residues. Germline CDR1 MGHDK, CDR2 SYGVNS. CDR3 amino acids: CASSSAGGTTDTQYF. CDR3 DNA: TGTGCCAGCAGTTCAGCGGGGGGGACCACAGATACGCAGTATTTT.

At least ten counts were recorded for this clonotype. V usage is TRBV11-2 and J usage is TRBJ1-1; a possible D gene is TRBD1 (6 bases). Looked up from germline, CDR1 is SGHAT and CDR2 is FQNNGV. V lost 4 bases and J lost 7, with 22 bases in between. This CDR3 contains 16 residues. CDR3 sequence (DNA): TGTGCCAGCAGCTCCTGGGGGAGGCAGGGGAGTAATGAAGCTTTCTTT. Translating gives CASSSWGRQGSNEAFF.

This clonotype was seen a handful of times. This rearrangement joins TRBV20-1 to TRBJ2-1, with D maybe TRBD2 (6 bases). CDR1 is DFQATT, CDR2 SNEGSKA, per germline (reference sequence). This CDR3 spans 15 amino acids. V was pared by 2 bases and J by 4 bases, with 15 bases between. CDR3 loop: CSARWAGGGYNEQFF. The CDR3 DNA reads TGCAGTGCTAGATGGGCTGGTGGGGGGTACAATGAGCAGTTCTTC.

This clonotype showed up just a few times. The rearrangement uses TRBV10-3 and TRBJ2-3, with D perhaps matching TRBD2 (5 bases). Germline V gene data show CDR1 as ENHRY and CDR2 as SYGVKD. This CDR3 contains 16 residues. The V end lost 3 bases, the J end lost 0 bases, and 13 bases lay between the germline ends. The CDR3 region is CAISEGPSTSTDTQYF. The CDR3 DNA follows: TGTGCCATCAGTGAAGGGCCTAGCACTAGCACAGATACGCAGTATTTT.

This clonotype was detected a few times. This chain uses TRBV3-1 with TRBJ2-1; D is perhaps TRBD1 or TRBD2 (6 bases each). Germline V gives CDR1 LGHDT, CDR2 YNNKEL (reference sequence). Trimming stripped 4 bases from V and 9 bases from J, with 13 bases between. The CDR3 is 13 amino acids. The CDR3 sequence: CASSPRGLGEQFF. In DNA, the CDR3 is TGTGCCAGCAGCCCACGGGGGCTAGGTGAGCAGTTCTTC.

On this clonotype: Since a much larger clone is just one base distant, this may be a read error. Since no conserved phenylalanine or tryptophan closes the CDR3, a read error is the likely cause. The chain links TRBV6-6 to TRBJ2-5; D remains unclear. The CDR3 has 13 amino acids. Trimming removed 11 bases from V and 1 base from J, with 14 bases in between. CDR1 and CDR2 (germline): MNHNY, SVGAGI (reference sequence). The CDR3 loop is CAGSQSAQETQYY. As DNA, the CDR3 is TGTGCCGGATCTCAGTCGGCCCAAGAGACCCAGTACTAC.

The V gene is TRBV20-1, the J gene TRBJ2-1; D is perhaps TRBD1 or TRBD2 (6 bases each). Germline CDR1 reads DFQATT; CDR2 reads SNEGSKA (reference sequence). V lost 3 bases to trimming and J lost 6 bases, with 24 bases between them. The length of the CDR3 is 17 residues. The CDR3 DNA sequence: TGCAGTGCTAGTTCGGTTTCAGGGGACTCCCTCGCCAATGAGCAGTTCTTC. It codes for CSASSVSGDSLANEQFF.

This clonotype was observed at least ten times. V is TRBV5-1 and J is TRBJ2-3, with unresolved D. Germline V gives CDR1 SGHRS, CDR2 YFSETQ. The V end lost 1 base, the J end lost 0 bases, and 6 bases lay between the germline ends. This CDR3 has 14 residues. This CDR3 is CASSLIASTDTQYF. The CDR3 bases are TGCGCCAGCAGCTTGATCGCAAGCACAGATACGCAGTATTTT.

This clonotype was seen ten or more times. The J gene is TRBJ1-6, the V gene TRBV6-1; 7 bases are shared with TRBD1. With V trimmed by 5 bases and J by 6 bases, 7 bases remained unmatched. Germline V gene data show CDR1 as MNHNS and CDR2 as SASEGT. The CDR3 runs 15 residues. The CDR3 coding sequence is TGTGCCAGCAGTCCACAGGGGTTAGTTAATTCACCCCTCCACTTT. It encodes CASSPQGLVNSPLHF.

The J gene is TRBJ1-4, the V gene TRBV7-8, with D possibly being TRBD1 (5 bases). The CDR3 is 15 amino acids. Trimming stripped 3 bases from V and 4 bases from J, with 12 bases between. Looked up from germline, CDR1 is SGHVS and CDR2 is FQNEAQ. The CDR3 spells CASSFSGTFNEKLFF. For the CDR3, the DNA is TGTGCCAGCAGCTTCTCAGGGACTTTTAATGAAAAACTGTTTTTT.

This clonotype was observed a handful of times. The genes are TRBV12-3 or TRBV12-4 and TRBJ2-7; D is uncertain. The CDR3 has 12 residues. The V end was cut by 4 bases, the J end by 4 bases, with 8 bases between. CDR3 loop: CASSSSRYEQYF. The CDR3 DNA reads TGTGCCAGCAGTTCAAGTCGGTACGAGCAGTACTTC.

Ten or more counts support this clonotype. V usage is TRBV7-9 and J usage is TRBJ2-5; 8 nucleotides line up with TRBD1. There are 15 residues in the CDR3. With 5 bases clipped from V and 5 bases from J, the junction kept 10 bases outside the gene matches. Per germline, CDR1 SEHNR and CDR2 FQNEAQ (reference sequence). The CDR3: CASSPQGASGETQYF. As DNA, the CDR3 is TGTGCCAGCAGCCCCCAGGGGGCTTCTGGGGAGACCCAGTACTTC.

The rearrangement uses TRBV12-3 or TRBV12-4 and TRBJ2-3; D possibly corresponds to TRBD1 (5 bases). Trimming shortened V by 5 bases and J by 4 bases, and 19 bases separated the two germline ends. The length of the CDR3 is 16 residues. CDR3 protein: CASSGAAVFGPDTQYF. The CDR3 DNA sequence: TGTGCCAGCAGTGGGGCGGCGGTCTTTGGTCCAGATACGCAGTATTTT.

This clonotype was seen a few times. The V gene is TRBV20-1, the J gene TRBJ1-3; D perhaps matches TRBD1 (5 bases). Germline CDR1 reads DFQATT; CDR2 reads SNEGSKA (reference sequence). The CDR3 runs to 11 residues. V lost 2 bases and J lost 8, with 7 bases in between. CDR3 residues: CSARRGDTIYF. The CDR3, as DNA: TGCAGTGCTAGAAGAGGGGACACCATATATTTT.

The DNA of the CDR3 is TGTGCCAGCAGCCGTGGTGCAGGGGGATTGGAAAAACTGTTTTTT. Its translation: CASSRGAGGLEKLFF. This chain joins TRBV11-2 and TRBJ1-4, with 7 bases aligning to TRBD1. Germline CDR1 reads SGHAT; CDR2 reads FQNNGV. The CDR3 covers 15 residues. V lost 5 bases to trimming and J lost 8 bases; unmatched junction nucleotides: 11.

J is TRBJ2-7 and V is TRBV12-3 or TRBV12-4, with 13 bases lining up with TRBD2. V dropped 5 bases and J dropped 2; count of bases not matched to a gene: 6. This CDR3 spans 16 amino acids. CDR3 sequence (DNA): TGTGCCAGCAGTCACCGGACTAGCGGGGGCCCCTACGAGCAGTACTTC. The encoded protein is CASSHRTSGGPYEQYF.

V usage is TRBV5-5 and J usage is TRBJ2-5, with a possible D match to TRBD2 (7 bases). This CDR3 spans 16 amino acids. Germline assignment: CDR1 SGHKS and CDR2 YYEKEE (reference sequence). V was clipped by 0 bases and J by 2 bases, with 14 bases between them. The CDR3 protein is CASSLDGRGGQETQYF. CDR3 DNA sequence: TGTGCCAGCAGCTTGGACGGCAGGGGAGGGCAAGAGACCCAGTACTTC.

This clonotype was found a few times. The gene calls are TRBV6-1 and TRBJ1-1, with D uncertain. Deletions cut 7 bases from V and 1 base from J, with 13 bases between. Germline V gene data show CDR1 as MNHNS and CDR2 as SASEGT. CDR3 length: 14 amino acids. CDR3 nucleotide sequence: TGTGCCAGCACCCGCGGCCGGGGGAACACTGAAGCTTTCTTT. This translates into CASTRGRGNTEAFF.

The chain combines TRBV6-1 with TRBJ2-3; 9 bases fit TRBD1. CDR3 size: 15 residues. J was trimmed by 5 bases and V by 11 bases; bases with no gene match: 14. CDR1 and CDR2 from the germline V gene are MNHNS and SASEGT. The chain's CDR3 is CAARLTGQGRDTQYF. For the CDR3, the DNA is TGTGCCGCCCGGCTGACCGGACAGGGGCGAGATACGCAGTATTTT.